The present TCR beta chain was sequenced within a study of cytomegalovirus exposure and HLA in healthy donors. This CDR3 is built from 11 residues. Germline values: CDR1 KGHSH, CDR2 LQKENI. V was clipped by 3 bases and J by 13 bases, with 13 bases between them. On this clone itself: Its antigen remains unidentified.

Study-level findings and limits: It was likely that a cluster of highly shared sequence variants was a sequencing artifact.

Primers included in the PCR were 60 Vbeta and 13 Jbeta primers. Using immunoSEQ multiplex PCR, the repertoire was profiled, and TCRdb retains in-frame clones only, with some absent. This sample's table has just over 50,000 clones. Sequenced sample: PBMCs. This chain joins TRBV18 and TRBJ2-7, with D perhaps TRBD2 (6 bases). This clonotype originated in a woman between 55 and 75 years old in good health and CMV-seropositive. The chain's CDR3 is CASSPGGKAYF. The CDR3 bases are TGTGCCAGCTCACCCGGGGGAAAGGCCTACTTC.